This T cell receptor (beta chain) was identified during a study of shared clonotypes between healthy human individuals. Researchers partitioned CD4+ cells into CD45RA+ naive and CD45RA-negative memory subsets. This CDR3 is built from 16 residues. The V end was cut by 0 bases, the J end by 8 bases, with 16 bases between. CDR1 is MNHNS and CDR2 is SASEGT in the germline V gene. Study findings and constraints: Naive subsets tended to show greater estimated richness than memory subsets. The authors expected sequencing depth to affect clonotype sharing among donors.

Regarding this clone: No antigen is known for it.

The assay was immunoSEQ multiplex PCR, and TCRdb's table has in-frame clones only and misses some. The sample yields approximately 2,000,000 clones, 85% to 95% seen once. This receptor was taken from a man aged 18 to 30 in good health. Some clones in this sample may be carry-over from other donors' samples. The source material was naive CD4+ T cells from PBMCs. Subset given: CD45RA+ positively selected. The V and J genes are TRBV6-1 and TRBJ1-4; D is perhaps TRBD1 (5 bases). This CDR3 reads CASSEAHAGLGEKLFF. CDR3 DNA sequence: TGTGCCAGCAGTGAAGCGCACGCAGGGCTAGGGGAAAAACTGTTTTTT.